These 26 T cell receptor beta chains originate from one sample sequenced in a study of blood T cell repertoires in COVID-19. Profiled with immunoSEQ multiplex PCR; TCRdb holds only in-frame clones, not every one. The sample carries about 240,000 clones, 86% recorded once. The sequencing input was peripheral blood. The source is a man between 60 and 75 years old with acute or convalescent COVID-19.

The genes are TRBV14 and TRBJ1-2; possible D gene TRBD1, 5 bases. Trimming stripped 0 bases from V and 9 bases from J, with 8 bases between. Germline lookup yields CDR1 SGHDN and CDR2 FVKESK. CDR3 length equals 12 residues. CDR3 in amino acids: CASSQEAGSYTF. CDR3 DNA sequence: TGTGCCAGCAGCCAAGAGGCAGGGAGCTACACCTTC.

The V and J genes are TRBV3-1 (or the pseudogene TRBV3-2) and TRBJ1-1; D is possibly TRBD1 (6 bases). This CDR3 spans 14 amino acids. Germline CDR1 and CDR2: LGHDT and YNNKEL (reference sequence). Between the trimmed V and J ends, which lost 4 bases and 2 bases, there was a span of 11 bases. The CDR3 protein is CASSPGTRNTEAFF. In DNA, the CDR3 is TGTGCCAGCAGCCCGGGGACACGCAACACTGAAGCTTTCTTT.

The chain couples TRBV7-9 to TRBJ2-1, with a tentative D call TRBD1 (6 bases). In germline, CDR1 is SEHNR, CDR2 FQNEAQ (reference sequence). The V gene lost 6 bases and the J gene lost 2 bases, with 14 bases spanning the gap. The length of the CDR3 is 15 residues. Here the CDR3 reads CASRLGAQTYNEQFF. The CDR3 nucleotides are TGTGCCAGCAGACTGGGGGCGCAAACCTACAATGAGCAGTTCTTC.

This chain connects TRBV6-5 to TRBJ2-7; perhaps TRBD1 as D (5 bases). Germline assignment: CDR1 MNHEY and CDR2 SVGAGI. V lost 6 bases and J 3 bases, leaving 15 bases between the germline ends. The CDR3 is made up of 14 amino acids. The CDR3 region is CASSRDRDLYEQYF. The CDR3 bases are TGTGCCAGCAGCCGAGACAGAGACCTCTACGAGCAGTACTTC.

The chain carries TRBV19 and TRBJ2-2, with a weak D call TRBD1 (6 bases). This CDR3 region has 14 residues. Germline V gene lookup returns CDR1 LNHDA and CDR2 SQIVND (reference sequence). Trimming left V 6 bases short and J 4 bases short, with 12 bases between. Here the CDR3 reads CASRLDSSTGELFF. The DNA for the CDR3 is TGTGCCAGTAGGTTGGACAGTTCCACCGGGGAGCTGTTTTTT. The full variable domain, in which reference TRBV19 and TRBJ2-2 provide the parts outside the CDR3, is DGGITQSPKYLFRKEGQNVTLSCEQNLNHDAMYWYRQDPGQGLRLIYYSQIVNDFQKGDIAEGYSVSREKKESFPLTVTSAQKNPTAFYLCASRLDSSTGELFFGEGSRLTVL.

The chain employs TRBV28 and TRBJ2-2, with 12 bases lining up with TRBD2. Germline CDR1 is MDHEN and CDR2 is SYDVKM. Germline trimming cut 5 bases from V and 5 bases from J; bases unmatched to any gene: 15. The CDR3 sequence is 19 residues long. CDR3 sequence reads: CASSPRTPSGRVKTGELFF. The DNA for the CDR3 is TGTGCCAGCAGTCCTCGAACCCCTAGCGGGAGGGTTAAGACCGGGGAGCTGTTTTTT.

The chain links TRBV11-3 to TRBJ2-5, with a tentative D call TRBD1 (6 bases). Trimming cost V 7 bases and J 2 bases, with 17 bases left between them. CDR3 length: 15 residues. CDR1 and CDR2 from the germline V gene are SGHNT and YENEEA. CDR3: CASTINTGTQETQYF. The CDR3 nucleotides are TGTGCCAGCACCATTAATACCGGGACACAAGAGACCCAGTACTTC.

The chain combines TRBV28 with TRBJ1-4; tentatively, D is TRBD1 (6 bases). Germline V CDR1 and CDR2: MDHEN, SYDVKM. The CDR3 is made up of 15 amino acids. The V gene lost 5 bases and the J gene lost 8 bases, with 18 bases spanning the gap. CDR3 DNA: TGTGCCAGCAGTCCACGGCGGGGGGCGACCGAAAAACTGTTTTTT. It codes for CASSPRRGATEKLFF.

The chain has TRBV7-8 and TRBJ1-2; possible D gene TRBD1, 5 bases. CDR3 length: 15 residues. In germline, CDR1 is SGHVS, CDR2 FQNEAQ. The V end lost 6 bases, the J end lost 4 bases, and 18 bases lay between the germline ends. The CDR3, as DNA: TGTGCCAGCAGACCCCTAGAGGGAGGGGCCTATGGCTACACCTTC. Translated, it gives CASRPLEGGAYGYTF.

The chain links TRBV6-5 to TRBJ2-1; D call uncertain. Per the germline V gene, CDR1 is MNHEY and CDR2 is SVGAGI. V was pared by 1 base and J by 4 bases, with 5 bases between. The CDR3 has 13 residues. CDR3 region: CASSYFGYNEQFF. CDR3 DNA sequence: TGTGCCAGCAGTTACTTCGGTTACAATGAGCAGTTCTTC.

This clone was detected only once. The J gene is TRBJ2-7, the V gene TRBV30; D gene unclear. V was pared by 0 bases and J by 2 bases, with 8 bases between. The germline V gene has CDR1 GTSNPN and CDR2 SVGIG (reference sequence). This CDR3 has 13 amino acids. CDR3 region: CAWSVGSPYEQYF. The CDR3 DNA sequence: TGTGCCTGGAGTGTCGGTTCCCCCTACGAGCAGTACTTC.

The chain links TRBV15 to TRBJ2-7; 7 nucleotides align to TRBD1. Germline V lookup: CDR1 LNHNV, CDR2 YYDKDF (reference sequence). The trim removed 4 bases at V and 8 bases at J, leaving 8 bases unmatched. The CDR3 contains 13 residues. CDR3 nucleotide sequence: TGTGCCACCAGCATCCGACAGGGTTTACAGCAGTACTTC. Its translation is CATSIRQGLQQYF.

The chain links TRBV6-5 to TRBJ1-2, with a possible D match to TRBD1 (6 bases). The CDR3 extends over 14 amino acids. The V end was cut by 0 bases, the J end by 5 bases, with 10 bases between. The germline V gene has CDR1 MNHEY and CDR2 SVGAGI. As DNA, the CDR3 is TGTGCCAGCAGTTACTCGAACAGGGCATATGGCTACACCTTC. Protein product: CASSYSNRAYGYTF.

This clone was detected a few times. The genes are TRBV29-1 and TRBJ2-7; the D gene is possibly TRBD1 (6 bases). This CDR3 has 12 amino acids. Per germline, CDR1 SQVTM and CDR2 ANQGSEA. V was clipped by 4 bases and J by 2 bases, with 9 bases between them. In nucleotides, the CDR3 is TGCAGCGTTGGACAGGCAACCTACGAGCAGTACTTC. Protein product: CSVGQATYEQYF.

J is TRBJ1-2 and V is TRBV3-1 (or the pseudogene TRBV3-2); 9 nucleotides match TRBD1. V dropped 8 bases and J dropped 8; count of bases not matched to a gene: 9. CDR3 length equals 13 residues. CDR1 and CDR2 (germline): LGHDT, YNNKEL (reference sequence). Here the CDR3 DNA reads TGTGCCAGCCACGACAGGGGGGATCGGGGCTACACCTTC. Translating gives CASHDRGDRGYTF.

This clone was counted a few times. The rearrangement links TRBV28 to TRBJ1-6; 7 bases match TRBD1. This CDR3 is 11 amino acids long. The V segment lost 3 bases and the J segment 16 bases; nucleotides outside the gene matches: 3. In germline, CDR1 is MDHEN, CDR2 SYDVKM. This chain's CDR3 is CASSLMDRLHF. The CDR3, as DNA: TGTGCCAGCAGTTTGATGGACAGGCTCCACTTT.

V and J are TRBV7-8 and TRBJ2-2; tentatively, D is TRBD1 (5 bases). Per germline, CDR1 SGHVS and CDR2 FQNEAQ. V was pared by 0 bases and J by 4 bases, with 6 bases between. The CDR3 covers 14 residues. CDR3 nucleotide sequence: TGTGCCAGCAGCTTAGCTCAGGGCACCGGGGAGCTGTTTTTT. It specifies CASSLAQGTGELFF.

The chain links TRBV30 to TRBJ2-3, with 11 bases matching TRBD1. V shed 0 bases and J 0 bases; nucleotides not matched to a gene: 2. The germline CDR1 and CDR2 sequences are GTSNPN and SVGIG (reference sequence). The CDR3 totals 16 residues. As DNA, the CDR3 is TGTGCCTGGAGTGTAGGGACAGGGGGAAGCACAGATACGCAGTATTTT. It specifies CAWSVGTGGSTDTQYF.

The chain uses TRBV24-1 and TRBJ2-2; 8 bases match TRBD2. This CDR3 is built from 16 residues. Unmatched junction bases numbered 1, after V lost 2 bases and J lost 0 bases. Germline CDR1 is KGHDR and CDR2 is SFDVKD. The CDR3 DNA sequence: TGTGCCACCAGTGATTCTAGCGGGTCGAACACCGGGGAGCTGTTTTTT. It codes for CATSDSSGSNTGELFF.

This clone was seen once. The chain has TRBV19 and TRBJ2-1, with TRBD2 identical over 7 bases. V lost 6 bases, J lost 2 bases, and 10 bases stayed unmatched. The CDR3 contains 16 residues. Per germline, CDR1 LNHDA and CDR2 SQIVND (reference sequence). The CDR3 loop reads CASRTGGPRAYNEQFF. Written as DNA, the CDR3 is TGTGCCAGTAGAACGGGAGGCCCCCGGGCCTACAATGAGCAGTTCTTC.

The chain links TRBV7-2 to TRBJ2-7; D is possibly TRBD1 (6 bases). CDR1 and CDR2 (germline): SGHTA, FQGNSA. V was shortened by 4 bases and J by 0 bases, with 16 bases between the two germline ends. There are 16 residues in the CDR3. The CDR3 spells CASSSNIQGHSYEQYF. DNA for the CDR3: TGTGCCAGCAGCTCAAACATTCAGGGACACTCCTACGAGCAGTACTTC.

The J gene is TRBJ1-1, the V gene TRBV7-9, with D unresolved. The CDR3 is 16 residues long. Germline CDR1 SEHNR, CDR2 FQNEAQ (reference sequence). V shed 5 bases and J shed 0 bases, with 16 bases lying between them. The CDR3 loop reads CASSVPEPGLNTEAFF. As DNA, the CDR3 is TGTGCCAGCAGCGTACCTGAACCGGGGTTGAACACTGAAGCTTTCTTT.

The chain's CDR3 is CASSLGRTVGYTF. DNA of the CDR3: TGTGCCAGCAGTTTAGGGAGGACCGTGGGCTACACCTTC. The gene calls are TRBV12-3 or TRBV12-4 and TRBJ1-2; D remains ambiguous. V shed 1 base and J shed 8 bases, with 11 bases lying between them. This CDR3 has 13 residues.

The chain recombines TRBV4-3 with TRBJ2-2; 13 nucleotides line up with TRBD2. The trim removed 4 bases at V and 5 bases at J, leaving 7 bases unmatched. The CDR3 runs 17 residues. The germline gives CDR1 LGHNA, CDR2 YSLEER. CDR3 DNA: TGCGCCAGCAGCCGACGAACTAGCGGGAGGGGTACCGGGGAGCTGTTTTTT. Protein sequence: CASSRRTSGRGTGELFF.

This clone was detected once. This chain joins TRBV13 and TRBJ2-7; TRBD2 aligns across 7 bases. Germline CDR1 is PRHDT and CDR2 is FYEKMQ (reference sequence). With V trimmed by 5 bases and J by 0 bases, 7 bases remained unmatched. The CDR3 covers 15 residues. CDR3 nucleotides: TGTGCCAGCAGCGGAGCCGGGACTACCTCCTACGAGCAGTACTTC. Protein: CASSGAGTTSYEQYF.

The gene calls are TRBV7-3 and TRBJ1-2; TRBD1 matches 8 bases. This CDR3 is 14 amino acids long. Germline V gene sequence: CDR1 SGHTA, CDR2 FQGTGA. J was trimmed by 8 bases and V by 5 bases; bases with no gene match: 10. The CDR3: CASSPSQGAVGYTF. DNA for the CDR3: TGTGCCAGCAGCCCATCTCAGGGGGCGGTGGGCTACACCTTC.